Listed below are T cell receptor beta chains from one sample, sequenced in a study of PD-1 blockade in classical Hodgkin lymphoma. The assay was immunoSEQ multiplex PCR, and TCRdb's table has in-frame clones only and misses some. Among about 13,000 clones listed, roughly 76% were seen once. The sequences come from peripheral blood mononuclear cells (PBMCs), collected at baseline. Source of these receptors: a human donor with classical Hodgkin lymphoma. Each CDR3 is given with its conserved first and last residue. Each record gives: clone size, J gene, D gene, V gene, CDR3 DNA, CDR3 protein. D genes are given only for firm matches. Not every row has a clone size; where given, it reads once, few, many or a size class.

>NA|TRBJ2-3|NA|TRBV18
TGTGCCAGCTCACCGGGGGCGGTTAGCACAGATACGCAGTATTTT
CASSPGAVSTDTQYF
>once|TRBJ2-7|TRBD2|TRBV11-2
TGTGCCAGCAGCGAAGCGGGAGGGCCCTACGAGCAGTACTTC
CASSEAGGPYEQYF
>NA|TRBJ1-1|NA|TRBV30
TGTGCCTGGACGGCAGGGCTTGAAGCTTTCTTT
CAWTAGLEAFF
>NA|TRBJ2-1|NA|TRBV6-1
TGTGCCAGCAGTGAAGCGAGGGGGGGTGAGCAGTTCTTC
CASSEARGGEQFF
>NA|TRBJ2-6|TRBD1|TRBV29-1
TGCAGCGTCCAGGACAGGGGAGAGTTTGGGGCCAACGTCCTGACTTTC
CSVQDRGEFGANVLTF
>NA|TRBJ1-5|NA|TRBV7-2
TGTGCCAGCAGCTTAGACAGCAATCAGCCCCAGCATTTT
CASSLDSNQPQHF
>few|TRBJ2-7|TRBD1|TRBV23-1
TGCGCCAGCAGTCAACTTCGACAGGGGGCTACCTACGAGCAGTACTTC
CASSQLRQGATYEQYF
>NA|TRBJ1-5|NA|TRBV6-1
TGTGCCAGCAGTCCCCGGGGGCTGCCCCAGCATTTT
CASSPRGLPQHF
>NA|TRBJ1-2|NA|TRBV15
TGTGCCACCAGCACCTATGTTGCAGGAGGGTTAGGATTCTCCACCTTC
CATSTYVAGGLGFSTF
>NA|TRBJ2-7|NA|TRBV6-1
TGTGCCAGCAGGGCCGACTTAACTTCCTGGGAGCAGTACTTC
CASRADLTSWEQYF
>NA|TRBJ1-2|TRBD1|TRBV4-1
TGCGCCAGCAGCCCGACGCCAGGGGGGTCCTATGGCTACACCTTC
CASSPTPGGSYGYTF
>NA|TRBJ2-3|NA|TRBV28
TGTGCCAGCACGTCGGTCGGTGGCACAGATACGCAGTATTTT
CASTSVGGTDTQYF
>NA|TRBJ2-3|NA|TRBV19
TGTGCCAGTAGTATGGAGAGGGAAGATACGCAGTATTTT
CASSMEREDTQYF
>NA|TRBJ2-1|NA|TRBV6-6
TGTGCCAGCACCCCGGACGGACTTGAGCAGTTCTTC
CASTPDGLEQFF
>NA|TRBJ2-1|TRBD2|TRBV5-1
TGCGCCAGCAGCTTCAGAAGCGGGACCTACAATGAGCAGTTCTTC
CASSFRSGTYNEQFF
>few|TRBJ2-7|TRBD1|TRBV6-1
TGTGCCAGCACGGGACAGGGGTTCTACGAGCAGTACTTC
CASTGQGFYEQYF
>few|TRBJ2-3|TRBD2|TRBV7-3
TGTGCCAGCAGCCAGAGAGCTAGCGGTTTGGGCCCAGATACGCAGTATTTT
CASSQRASGLGPDTQYF
>NA|TRBJ1-6|NA|TRBV6-5
TGTGCCAGCAGTCCTTCCCCAATTTTTTCACCCCTCCACTTT
CASSPSPIFSPLHF
>once|TRBJ2-7|TRBD2|TRBV14
TGTGCCAGCAGCCATAGGGGGCTGGGACTAGCGGCCGAGGCCCCCGAGCAGTACTTC
CASSHRGLGLAAEAPEQYF
>NA|TRBJ1-2|NA|TRBV4-2
TGTGCCAGCAGCTTACAGTTCAAAGGAAAGACCTATGGCTACACCTTC
CASSLQFKGKTYGYTF
>NA|TRBJ2-3|NA|TRBV23-1
TGCGCCAGCAGTCAACGGGTCCAGGGGCGGGCTACGCAGTATTTT
CASSQRVQGRATQYF
>NA|TRBJ2-7|NA|TRBV4-1
TGCGCCAGCAGCCAAGATCTGGGCAGGGCGAACATCTACGAGCAGTACTTC
CASSQDLGRANIYEQYF
>NA|TRBJ2-1|NA|TRBV6-6
TGTGCCAGCAGGCGGGATGAGCAGTTCTTC
CASRRDEQFF
>NA|TRBJ1-2|NA|TRBV28
TGTGCCAGCAGTTCCCCCGGGACGGAGGACCTCTTGAGCTACACCTTC
CASSSPGTEDLLSYTF
>NA|TRBJ2-1|TRBD2|TRBV28
TGTGCCAGCAGTCCACCGACTAGCTTGCAGTTCTTC
CASSPPTSLQFF
>NA|TRBJ2-5|NA|TRBV19
TGTGCCAGTAGTATGGGACATAAAGAGACCCAGTACTTC
CASSMGHKETQYF
>NA|TRBJ1-5|TRBD1|TRBV7-8
TGTGCCAGCAGCTCCGACAGGACAGGTCATAACCAGCCCCAGCATTTT
CASSSDRTGHNQPQHF
>NA|TRBJ2-7|TRBD2|TRBV5-5
TGTGCCAGCAGCTGGGAAGGGCTAGCGGGCGAGCAGTACTTC
CASSWEGLAGEQYF
>NA|TRBJ1-5|NA|TRBV7-9
TGTGCCAGCAGCCAAGACAGCGCGCCCCAGCATTTT
CASSQDSAPQHF
>NA|TRBJ1-2|TRBD1|TRBV7-9
TGTGCCAGCAGAAACTTGGACAGGGTCGGAGGCTACACCTTC
CASRNLDRVGGYTF
>NA|TRBJ1-3|NA|TRBV19
TGTGCCAGTAGCCCGACGGGAGGGGCTGGAAACACCATATATTTT
CASSPTGGAGNTIYF
>once|TRBJ2-7|NA|TRBV9
TGTGCCAGCAGCGTAGCGGGCGAGGGTTCCGAGCAGTACTTC
CASSVAGEGSEQYF
>NA|TRBJ2-5|TRBD1|TRBV19
TGTGCCAGTAGTATCCGGACAGGGCGGGAGACCCAGTACTTC
CASSIRTGRETQYF
>NA|TRBJ1-1|NA|TRBV19
TGTGCCAGTAGTATTAACGGGCCGGTTCAAGCTTTCTTT
CASSINGPVQAFF
>NA|TRBJ1-5|NA|TRBV6-4
TGTGCCAGCAGTGCGGACAATAGCAATCAGCCCCAGCATTTT
CASSADNSNQPQHF
>few|TRBJ2-7|NA|TRBV28
TGTGCCAGCAGTTTCCACGGGGCCTACGAGCAGTACTTC
CASSFHGAYEQYF
>NA|TRBJ1-6|NA|TRBV6-1
TGTGCCAGCAGTGCAAGCCGGGACTTCAATTCACCCCTCCACTTT
CASSASRDFNSPLHF
>NA|TRBJ2-7|TRBD2|TRBV10-3
TGTGCCATCAGCTCCGGGACTAGCTACGAGCAGTACTTC
CAISSGTSYEQYF
>once|TRBJ2-1|TRBD2|TRBV29-1
TGCAGCGTTGTGTTCGGCGGGAGGGCCATCCCTGAGCAGTTCTTC
CSVVFGGRAIPEQFF
>NA|TRBJ2-1|NA|TRBV29-1
TGCAGCGTTGAAATTGTGAATAGCGAGAGGAATGAGCAGTTCTTC
CSVEIVNSERNEQFF
>NA|TRBJ2-5|TRBD1|TRBV13
TGTGCCAGCAGCTGGGGACAGGGTGAGACCCAGTACTTC
CASSWGQGETQYF
>NA|TRBJ2-7|NA|TRBV5-1
TGTGCCAGCAGCTTGGTCGGGAGCGCGGGCGAGCAGTACTTC
CASSLVGSAGEQYF
>NA|TRBJ2-1|NA|TRBV21-1
TGTGCCAGCAGCAAAGGGGCAACTTTCCATCACTATGAGCAGTTCTTC
CASSKGATFHHYEQFF
>NA|TRBJ1-1|NA|TRBV10-1
TGCGCCAGCAGTGAAAGATTAGGGGGGAACACTGAAGCTTTCTTT
CASSERLGGNTEAFF
>large|TRBJ2-7|TRBD2|TRBV7-3
TGTGCCAGCAGCTTAACCACTAGCGGGCCACCATCATACTACGAGCAGTACTTC
CASSLTTSGPPSYYEQYF
>NA|TRBJ2-6|NA|TRBV19
TGTGCCAGTAGTATAGTAGTCGGCTCTGGGGCCAACGTCCTGACTTTC
CASSIVVGSGANVLTF
>NA|TRBJ2-5|NA|TRBV5-1
TGCGCCAGCAGCCTGGCTTCAGAGACCCAGTACTTC
CASSLASETQYF